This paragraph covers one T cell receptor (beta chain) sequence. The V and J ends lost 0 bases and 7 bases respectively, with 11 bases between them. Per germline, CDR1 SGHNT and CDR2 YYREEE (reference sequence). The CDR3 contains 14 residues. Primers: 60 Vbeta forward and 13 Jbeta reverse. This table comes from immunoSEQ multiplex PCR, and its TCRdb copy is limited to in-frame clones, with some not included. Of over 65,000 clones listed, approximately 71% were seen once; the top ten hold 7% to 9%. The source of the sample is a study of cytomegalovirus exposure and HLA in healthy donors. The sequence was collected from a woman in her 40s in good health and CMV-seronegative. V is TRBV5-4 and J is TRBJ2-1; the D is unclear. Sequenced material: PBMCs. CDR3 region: CASSLAVARNEQFF. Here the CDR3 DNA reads TGTGCCAGCAGCTTGGCCGTGGCCCGTAATGAGCAGTTCTTC.